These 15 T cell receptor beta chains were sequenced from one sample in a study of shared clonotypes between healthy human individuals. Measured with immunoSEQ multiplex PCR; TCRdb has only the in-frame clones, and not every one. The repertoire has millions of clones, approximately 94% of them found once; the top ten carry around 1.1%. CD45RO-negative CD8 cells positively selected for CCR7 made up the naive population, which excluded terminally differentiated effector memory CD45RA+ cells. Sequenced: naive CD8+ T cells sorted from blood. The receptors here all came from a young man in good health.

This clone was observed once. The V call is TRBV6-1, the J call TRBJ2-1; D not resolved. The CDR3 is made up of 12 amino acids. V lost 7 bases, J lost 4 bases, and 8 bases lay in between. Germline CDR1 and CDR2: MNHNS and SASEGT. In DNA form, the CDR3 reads TGTGCCAGCACCCTAGGATACAATGAGCAGTTCTTC. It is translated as CASTLGYNEQFF.

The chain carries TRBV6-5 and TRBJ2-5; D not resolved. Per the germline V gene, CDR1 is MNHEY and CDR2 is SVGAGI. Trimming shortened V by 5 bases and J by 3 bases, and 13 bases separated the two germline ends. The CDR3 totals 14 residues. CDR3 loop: CASSTLGDEETQYF. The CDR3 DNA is TGTGCCAGCAGTACCCTCGGAGATGAAGAGACCCAGTACTTC.

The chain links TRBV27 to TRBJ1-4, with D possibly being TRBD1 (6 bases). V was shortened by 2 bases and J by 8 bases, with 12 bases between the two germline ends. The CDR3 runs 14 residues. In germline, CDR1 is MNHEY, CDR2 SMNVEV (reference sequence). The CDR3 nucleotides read TGTGCCAGCAGTTTAGACAGGACATCCGAAAAACTGTTTTTT. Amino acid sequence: CASSLDRTSEKLFF.

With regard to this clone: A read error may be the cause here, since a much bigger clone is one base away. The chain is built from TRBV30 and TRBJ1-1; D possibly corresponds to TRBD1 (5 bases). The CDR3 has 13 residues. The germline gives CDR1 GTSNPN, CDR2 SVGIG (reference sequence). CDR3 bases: TGTTCCTGGAGTCATCAGGGGAACACTGAAGCTTTCTTT. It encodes CSWSHQGNTEAFF.

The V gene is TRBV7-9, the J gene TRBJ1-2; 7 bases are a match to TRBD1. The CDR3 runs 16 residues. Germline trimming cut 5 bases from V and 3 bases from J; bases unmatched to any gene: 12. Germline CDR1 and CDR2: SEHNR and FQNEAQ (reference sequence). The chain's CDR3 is CASSRHEGAGDYGYTF. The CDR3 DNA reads TGTGCCAGCAGCCGGCACGAGGGGGCTGGTGACTATGGCTACACCTTC.

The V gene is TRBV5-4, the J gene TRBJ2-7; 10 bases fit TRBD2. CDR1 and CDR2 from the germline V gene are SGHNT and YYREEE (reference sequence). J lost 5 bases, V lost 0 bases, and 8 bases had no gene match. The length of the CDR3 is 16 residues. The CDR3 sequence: CASSLGSGGAADEQYF. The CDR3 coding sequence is TGTGCCAGCAGCTTGGGGAGCGGGGGGGCCGCTGACGAGCAGTACTTC.

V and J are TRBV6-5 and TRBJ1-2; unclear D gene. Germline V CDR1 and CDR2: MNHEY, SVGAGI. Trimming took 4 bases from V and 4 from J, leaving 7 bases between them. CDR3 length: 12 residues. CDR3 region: CASSSRIYGYTF. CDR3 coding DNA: TGTGCCAGCAGTTCTAGGATCTATGGCTACACCTTC.

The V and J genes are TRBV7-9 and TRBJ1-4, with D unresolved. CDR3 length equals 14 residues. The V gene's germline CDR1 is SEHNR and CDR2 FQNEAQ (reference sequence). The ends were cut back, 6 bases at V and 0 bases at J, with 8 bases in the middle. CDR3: CASSPVATNEKLFF. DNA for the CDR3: TGTGCCAGCAGTCCGGTTGCAACTAATGAAAAACTGTTTTTT. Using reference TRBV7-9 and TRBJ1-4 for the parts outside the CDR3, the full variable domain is DTGVSQNPRHKITKRGQNVTFRCDPISEHNRLYWYRQTLGQGPEFLTYFQNEAQLEKSRLLSDRFSAERPKGSFSTLEIQRTEQGDSAMYLCASSPVATNEKLFFGSGTQLSVL.

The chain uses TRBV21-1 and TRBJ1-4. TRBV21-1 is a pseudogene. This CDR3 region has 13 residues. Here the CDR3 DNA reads TGTGCCAGCAGCAAAAAGGTTGGGGAAAAACTGTTTTTT. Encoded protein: CASSKKVGEKLFF.

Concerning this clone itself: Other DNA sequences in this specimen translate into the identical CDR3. DNA of the CDR3: TGCGCCAGCAGCCTGGGACAGGGGCTGTCCTACGAGCAGTACTTC. Protein product: CASSLGQGLSYEQYF. The rearrangement links TRBV4-1 to TRBJ2-7; 10 bases are shared with TRBD1. J gave up 1 base and V 4 bases, and 4 bases lay outside the gene matches. From germline, CDR1 is MGHRA and CDR2 YSYEKL. The CDR3 length is 15 residues.

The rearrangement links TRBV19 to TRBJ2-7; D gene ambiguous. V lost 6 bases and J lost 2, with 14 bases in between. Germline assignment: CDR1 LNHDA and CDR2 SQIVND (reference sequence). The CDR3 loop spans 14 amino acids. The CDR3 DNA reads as TGTGCCAGTAGGGCGTCTCATGGCCCCTACGAGCAGTACTTC. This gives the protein CASRASHGPYEQYF.

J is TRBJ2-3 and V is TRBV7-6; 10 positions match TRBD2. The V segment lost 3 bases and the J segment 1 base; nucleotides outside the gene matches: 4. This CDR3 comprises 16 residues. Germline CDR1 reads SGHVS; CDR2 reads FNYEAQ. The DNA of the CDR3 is TGTGCCAGCAGCTTGGAGACTAGCGGGCGCACAGATACGCAGTATTTT. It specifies CASSLETSGRTDTQYF.

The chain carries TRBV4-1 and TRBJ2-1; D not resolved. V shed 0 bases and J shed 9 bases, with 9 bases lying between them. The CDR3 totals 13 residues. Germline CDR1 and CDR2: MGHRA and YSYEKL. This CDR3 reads CASSQDSHGEQFF. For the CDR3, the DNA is TGCGCCAGCAGCCAAGATAGTCATGGTGAGCAGTTCTTC.

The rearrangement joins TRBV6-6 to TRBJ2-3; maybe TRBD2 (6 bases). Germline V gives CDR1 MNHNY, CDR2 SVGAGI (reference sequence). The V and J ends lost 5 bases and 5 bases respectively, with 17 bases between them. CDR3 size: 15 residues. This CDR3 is CASSRTTSEGDTQYF. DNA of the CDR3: TGTGCCAGCAGTAGGACTACATCGGAGGGAGATACGCAGTATTTT.

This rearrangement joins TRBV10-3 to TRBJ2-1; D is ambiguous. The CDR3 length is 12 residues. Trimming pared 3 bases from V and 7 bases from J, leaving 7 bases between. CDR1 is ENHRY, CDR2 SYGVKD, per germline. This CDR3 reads CAISDIGNEQFF. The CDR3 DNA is TGTGCCATCAGTGACATCGGTAATGAGCAGTTCTTC.